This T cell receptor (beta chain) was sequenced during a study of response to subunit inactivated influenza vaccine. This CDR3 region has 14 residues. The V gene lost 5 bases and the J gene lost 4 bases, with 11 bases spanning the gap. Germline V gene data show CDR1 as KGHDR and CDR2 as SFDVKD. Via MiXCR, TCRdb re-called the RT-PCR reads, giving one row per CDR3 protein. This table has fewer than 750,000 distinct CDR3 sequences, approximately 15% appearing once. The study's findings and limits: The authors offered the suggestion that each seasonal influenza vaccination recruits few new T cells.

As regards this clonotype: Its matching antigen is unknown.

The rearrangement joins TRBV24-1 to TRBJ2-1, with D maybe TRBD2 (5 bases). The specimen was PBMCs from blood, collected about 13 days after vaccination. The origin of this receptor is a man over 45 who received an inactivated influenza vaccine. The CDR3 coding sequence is TGTGCCACCAGTGGTGGGAGTGGGTACAATGAGCAGTTCTTC. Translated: CATSGGSGYNEQFF.